The 21 T cell receptor beta chains presented below share a single source sample, sequenced in a study of T and B cells in COVID-19 patients. BIOMED2 TRB-A/B primer pools were used in multiplex TRB PCR. TCRdb independently ran MiXCR on the multiplex PCR reads; one entry per CDR3 protein. The profile covers over 10,000 distinct CDR3 sequences, with about 25% appearing a single time and 4% taken by the ten largest. Each TRB amplification used roughly 240-550 ng of genomic DNA from blood. Source material: blood. The source of these receptors is a human donor who had recovered from COVID-19.

The CDR3 spells CAWSDEDSSNQPQHF. CDR3 coding DNA: TGTGCCTGGAGTGATGAAGACTCTTCGAATCAGCCCCAGCATTTT. This rearrangement joins TRBV30 to TRBJ1-5; no reliable D call. Germline V gene data show CDR1 as GTSNPN and CDR2 as SVGIG (reference sequence). This CDR3 is 15 amino acids long. The V and J ends lost 1 base and 4 bases respectively, with 14 bases between them.

Only a few counts were recorded for this clonotype. This chain links TRBV5-1 with TRBJ1-2, with 9 positions matching TRBD1. CDR1 SGHRS and CDR2 YFSETQ come from the germline V gene. The CDR3 has 14 residues. With V trimmed by 0 bases and J by 3 bases, 0 bases remained unmatched. The CDR3 spells CASSLGDRDYGYTF. The CDR3 DNA reads TGCGCCAGCAGCTTGGGGGACAGGGACTATGGCTACACCTTC.

This clonotype was seen a few times. The rearrangement joins TRBV10-3 to TRBJ1-1; TRBD1 is a possible D gene (6 bases). This CDR3 spans 14 amino acids. Trimming stripped 5 bases from V and 4 bases from J, with 14 bases between. CDR1 and CDR2 (germline): ENHRY, SYGVKD. The CDR3 loop reads CAISRAQGSTEAFF. CDR3 DNA: TGTGCCATCAGTAGGGCTCAGGGGAGCACTGAAGCTTTCTTT.

This clonotype ranks as medium-sized. This chain connects TRBV15 to TRBJ2-3, with D uncertain. The CDR3 spans 14 residues. The germline gives CDR1 LNHNV, CDR2 YYDKDF (reference sequence). Trimming took off 1 base at V and 6 bases at J, with 11 bases between the two ends. This CDR3 reads CATSRVLAADTQYF. The CDR3 nucleotides are TGTGCCACCAGCAGAGTCTTGGCGGCTGATACGCAGTATTTT.

This clonotype was observed at least ten times. The chain couples TRBV5-6 to TRBJ2-5; the D is unclear. The CDR3 totals 13 residues. CDR1 and CDR2 (germline): SGHDT, YYEEEE. Trimming took off 1 base at V and 3 bases at J, with 7 bases between the two ends. CDR3 DNA: TGTGCCAGCAGCTTGAAACAGAAAGAGACCCAGTACTTC. Translating it yields CASSLKQKETQYF.

The chain employs TRBV5-1 and TRBJ1-2; perhaps TRBD1 as D (5 bases). V shed 1 base and J shed 7 bases, with 11 bases lying between them. This CDR3 spans 13 amino acids. Germline V lookup: CDR1 SGHRS, CDR2 YFSETQ. CDR3 in DNA: TGCGCCAGCAGCTTGTGGGCAGGGCCTGGCTACACCTTC. Translation gives CASSLWAGPGYTF.

This clonotype was seen at least ten times. The chain is built from TRBV6-5 and TRBJ1-2; D ambiguous. Trimming removed 2 bases from V and 0 bases from J, with 13 bases in between. The CDR3 covers 16 residues. Looked up from germline, CDR1 is MNHEY and CDR2 is SVGAGI. DNA of the CDR3: TGTGCCAGCAGTTACGAAGGGCGTTTTCCTAACTATGGCTACACCTTC. Translating it yields CASSYEGRFPNYGYTF.

This clonotype is labeled as medium-sized (0.01 to 0.1%). This chain uses TRBV7-9 with TRBJ2-2; no definite D call. CDR1 and CDR2 (germline): SEHNR, FQNEAQ (reference sequence). The CDR3 has 14 residues. V lost 3 bases, J lost 8 bases, and 13 bases lay in between. CDR3 in amino acids: CASSFRQAGGELFF. The DNA of the CDR3 is TGTGCCAGCAGCTTCCGTCAGGCCGGAGGGGAGCTGTTTTTT. Full variable domain (missing parts from reference TRBV7-9 and TRBJ2-2): DTGVSQNPRHKITKRGQNVTFRCDPISEHNRLYWYRQTLGQGPEFLTYFQNEAQLEKSRLLSDRFSAERPKGSFSTLEIQRTEQGDSAMYLCASSFRQAGGELFFGEGSRLTVL.

This clonotype was detected once. The chain joins TRBV7-4 to TRBJ1-4; 11 bases map to TRBD1. Germline V gene lookup returns CDR1 SGHVT and CDR2 SQSDAQ. CDR3 length: 16 residues. J gave up 11 bases and V 5 bases, and 13 bases lay outside the gene matches. CDR3 DNA: TGTGCCAGCAGCCGTCAGCCGGGACAGGGGGACGGGAAACTGTTTTTT. Translating it yields CASSRQPGQGDGKLFF. The variable domain in full, with the rest retrieved from reference TRBV7-4 and TRBJ1-4, is GAGVSQSPRYKVAKRGRDVALRCDSISGHVTLYWYRQTLGQGSEVLTYSQSDAQRDKSGRPSGRFSAERPERSVSTLKIQRTEQGDSAVYLCASSRQPGQGDGKLFFGSGTQLSVL.

V usage is TRBV20-1 and J usage is TRBJ1-4, with D hard to call. CDR3 length: 12 residues. Looked up from germline, CDR1 is DFQATT and CDR2 is SNEGSKA (reference sequence). V lost 2 bases, J lost 8 bases, and 9 bases lay in between. CDR3 in amino acids: CSARPGFEKLFF. DNA for the CDR3: TGCAGTGCTAGACCCGGGTTCGAAAAACTGTTTTTT.

This clonotype was seen many times. The rearrangement joins TRBV6-1 to TRBJ2-5, with 7 bases matching TRBD1. There are 13 residues in the CDR3. V lost 2 bases to trimming and J lost 5 bases; unmatched junction nucleotides: 2. Looked up from germline, CDR1 is MNHNS and CDR2 is SASEGT. CDR3 sequence (DNA): TGTGCCAGCAGTGAAAGGGGGCCGGAGACCCAGTACTTC. Encoded protein: CASSERGPETQYF.

This clonotype was detected only once. V and J are TRBV6-4 and TRBJ2-7; tentative D call: TRBD2 (5 bases). The CDR3 contains 14 residues. Germline values: CDR1 MRHNA, CDR2 SNTAGT. Trimming pared 3 bases from V and 2 bases from J, leaving 11 bases between. CDR3: CASSDGRATYEQYF. As DNA, the CDR3 is TGTGCCAGCAGTGATGGGCGGGCGACCTACGAGCAGTACTTC.

This clonotype has only a few counts. The V gene is TRBV5-1, the J gene TRBJ1-2, with TRBD1 as a possible D gene (5 bases). This CDR3 has 14 residues. The germline V and J ends were trimmed by 4 bases and 8 bases, with 18 bases remaining between them. Germline CDR1 reads SGHRS; CDR2 reads YFSETQ. The CDR3 nucleotides are TGCGCCAGCAGCGGGGGACCGACCTTCGGAGGCTACACCTTC. Its translation is CASSGGPTFGGYTF.

DNA of the CDR3: TGTGCCAGCAGCCCCTCGTACAGGCCTCCTCCCTACGAGCAGTACTTC. Amino acids: CASSPSYRPPPYEQYF. The chain is built from TRBV11-2 and TRBJ2-7; D is possibly TRBD1 (5 bases). There are 16 residues in the CDR3. Germline V lookup: CDR1 SGHAT, CDR2 FQNNGV. The V and J ends lost 5 bases and 2 bases respectively, with 19 bases between them.

This clonotype is labeled as medium-sized. The rearrangement links TRBV27 to TRBJ2-1, with 7 bases fitting TRBD2. This CDR3 spans 15 amino acids. Germline V CDR1 and CDR2: MNHEY, SMNVEV (reference sequence). Trimming took 6 bases from V and 3 from J; bases not matched to a gene: 8. CDR3 amino acids: CASRDGGSNYNEQFF. In DNA form, the CDR3 reads TGTGCCAGCAGGGATGGCGGGAGTAACTACAATGAGCAGTTCTTC.

The V gene is TRBV7-6, the J gene TRBJ1-1; D is possibly TRBD1 (6 bases). V lost 1 base and J lost 4, with 13 bases in between. CDR3 length: 15 amino acids. Germline V gives CDR1 SGHVS, CDR2 FNYEAQ. CDR3 residues: CASSLGSGVSTEAFF. For the CDR3, the DNA is TGTGCCAGCAGCTTAGGGTCAGGGGTTAGCACTGAAGCTTTCTTT.

This clonotype was detected many times. The chain recombines TRBV12-3 or TRBV12-4 with TRBJ2-7; 7 nucleotides match TRBD1. The CDR3 spans 13 residues. V was clipped by 7 bases and J by 0 bases; unmatched bases: 3. CDR3 coding DNA: TGTGCCAGCAAGACAGGGACCTCCTACGAGCAGTACTTC. Its protein product is CASKTGTSYEQYF.

This chain links TRBV21-1 with TRBJ2-1; TRBD2, as called in the table, went unchecked against the DNA. TRBV21-1 is classified as a pseudogene. The CDR3 spans 16 residues. Written as DNA, the CDR3 is TGTGCCAGCCTCAGCGAGGGGTGGGAGGACTACAATGAGCAGTTCTTC. It encodes CASLSEGWEDYNEQFF.

In this sample, this clonotype turned up many times. The rearrangement joins TRBV6-5 to TRBJ2-6, with D possibly TRBD1 on 6 matching bases. Trimming removed 6 bases at V and 4 bases at J, with 13 bases between. Germline V CDR1 and CDR2: MNHEY, SVGAGI. The CDR3 runs 15 residues. CDR3 sequence (DNA): TGTGCCAGCAGCGAAGCAGGGGTCGGGGCCAACGTCCTGACTTTC. This sequence encodes CASSEAGVGANVLTF.

In this sample, this clonotype turned up many times. V is TRBV10-3 and J is TRBJ2-7, with D unclear. CDR1 is ENHRY, CDR2 SYGVKD, per germline. This CDR3 contains 12 residues. Trimming removed 0 bases at V and 4 bases at J, with 4 bases between. CDR3 region: CAISESPYEQYF. CDR3 coding DNA: TGTGCCATCAGTGAGTCCCCTTACGAGCAGTACTTC.

This clonotype was detected only a few times. The CDR3 DNA reads TGTGCCAGCAGCCCCGTGGGGGCGAGCTCCTACAATGAGCAGTTCTTC. It encodes CASSPVGASSYNEQFF. V is TRBV12-3 or TRBV12-4 and J is TRBJ2-1; D perhaps matches TRBD1 (6 bases). The CDR3 extends over 16 amino acids. V was trimmed by 6 bases and J by 0 bases, leaving 15 bases between them.